A selection of T cell receptor beta chains follows, all from one sample in a study of CD8 T cells in ankylosing spondylitis. From the 5' RACE reads, TCRdb called clonotypes with MiXCR, one entry per CDR3 protein. The data contain 750,000 to 850,000 distinct CDR3 sequences, approximately 12% of them singletons. The sequenced sample consisted of blood, either unsorted or a sorted T cell fraction (not recorded which). The receptors stem from a male donor with ankylosing spondylitis. Both conserved end residues are part of each CDR3. D genes are given only for firm matches. Some rows mark clone size as missing; the rest say once, few, many or name a class of expanded clone.

TRBD2,few,TRBV11-1,TRBJ2-1,CASSLEAGVGGGEQFF,TGTGCCAGCAGCTTAGAAGCGGGAGTAGGAGGGGGTGAGCAGTTCTTC
TRBD1,-,TRBV5-1,TRBJ2-3,CASSLSRGQGTPDTQYF,TGCGCCAGCAGCTTGAGCCGGGGACAGGGGACCCCAGATACGCAGTATTTT
-,few,TRBV10-3,TRBJ1-2,CAVLGTQDGYTF,TGTGCCGTCCTAGGGACACAAGATGGCTACACCTTC
-,-,TRBV6-1,TRBJ1-1,CASSQDPLGTEAFF,TGTGCCAGCAGTCAAGACCCACTGGGGACTGAAGCTTTCTTT
TRBD1,few,TRBV20-1,TRBJ2-2,CSASSPGQAGIGELFF,TGCAGTGCTAGTTCTCCGGGACAGGCTGGGATCGGGGAGCTGTTTTTT
TRBD2,-,TRBV4-2,TRBJ2-5,CASSQEPATSGYQETQYF,TGTGCCAGCAGCCAAGAACCCGCGACTAGCGGTTACCAAGAGACCCAGTACTTC
-,-,TRBV18,TRBJ1-5,CASSSRGGRNQPQHF,TGTGCCAGCTCTTCCCGCGGGGGGCGGAATCAGCCCCAGCATTTT
-,many,TRBV12-3/TRBV12-4,TRBJ2-1,CASTLGTEQFF,TGTGCCAGCACTTTAGGGACGGAGCAGTTCTTC
TRBD1,-,TRBV6-5,TRBJ1-1,CASSYRGDRKNTEAFF,TGTGCCAGCAGTTACAGGGGGGACAGAAAGAACACTGAAGCTTTCTTT
TRBD2,many,TRBV7-2,TRBJ2-1,CASGREYYEQFF,TGTGCCAGCGGGCGGGAGTACTATGAGCAGTTCTTC
-,-,TRBV20-1,TRBJ2-7,CSARGFHGSYEQYF,TGCAGTGCTAGAGGGTTCCATGGGTCCTACGAGCAGTACTTC
-,-,TRBV19,TRBJ2-3,CASIPAGQTDTQYF,TGTGCCAGTATTCCGGCGGGCCAGACAGATACGCAGTATTTT
-,few,TRBV28,TRBJ2-3,CASSLTGNTQYF,TGTGCCAGCAGTTTAACAGGGAATACGCAGTATTTT
TRBD2,few,TRBV20-1,TRBJ2-3,CRAIPGRVTDTQYF,TGCAGAGCAATTCCCGGGAGGGTCACAGATACGCAGTATTTT
TRBD2,-,TRBV10-3,TRBJ2-1,CATGGEGLGEQFF,TGTGCCACCGGCGGGGAGGGTTTGGGTGAGCAGTTCTTC
TRBD2,-,TRBV12-3/TRBV12-4,TRBJ2-7,CASSFGRASGINEQYF,TGTGCCAGCAGTTTCGGGAGGGCTAGCGGGATCAACGAGCAGTACTTC
-,-,TRBV12-5,TRBJ1-1,CASGLVRGRGAEAFF,TGTGCTAGTGGTTTGGTACGCGGCAGGGGCGCTGAAGCTTTCTTT
-,many,TRBV7-3,TRBJ1-1,CASSLSGGDTEAFF,TGTGCCAGCAGCTTAAGTGGGGGGGACACTGAAGCTTTCTTT
-,-,TRBV29-1,TRBJ2-3,CSVERGVSTDTQYF,TGCAGCGTTGAGAGGGGCGTTAGCACAGATACGCAGTATTTT
-,-,TRBV6-7,TRBJ1-5,CASSYSSTYSNQPQHF,TGTGCCAGCAGTTACTCGTCTACCTATAGCAATCAGCCCCAGCATTTT
-,-,TRBV20-1,TRBJ2-2,CSARRQPTGELFF,TGCAGTGCTAGGAGACAGCCCACCGGGGAGCTGTTTTTT
TRBD1,-,TRBV6-1,TRBJ2-3,CASSAGQIDTQYF,TGTGCCAGCAGTGCGGGACAGATAGATACGCAGTATTTT
-,-,TRBV5-1,TRBJ2-1,CASSPSNTRSYNEQFF,TGCGCCAGCAGCCCTAGCAATACCCGCTCCTACAATGAGCAGTTCTTC
TRBD2,-,TRBV7-2,TRBJ2-7,CASSLGPLRGGYAQYF,TGTGCCAGCAGCTTAGGTCCTCTCCGGGGGGGCTACGCGCAGTACTTC
-,many,TRBV20-1,TRBJ2-2,CSASWDLNTGELFF,TGCAGTGCTAGTTGGGACCTAAACACCGGGGAGCTGTTTTTT
-,-,TRBV18,TRBJ2-1,CASSPRGFLSYNEQFF,TGTGCCAGCTCACCTCGCGGATTCCTCTCCTACAATGAGCAGTTCTTC
-,many,TRBV5-1,TRBJ2-3,CASSLAGPSTDTQYF,TGCGCCAGCAGCTTGGCTGGGCCTAGCACAGATACGCAGTATTTT
TRBD2,many,TRBV28,TRBJ2-5,CASSTRTSGETQYF,TGTGCCAGCAGTACTAGGACTAGCGGAGAGACCCAGTACTTC
TRBD1,-,TRBV2,TRBJ2-2,CASRISPQGQGLGELFF,TGTGCCAGCAGGATCTCTCCCCAGGGACAGGGGCTCGGGGAGCTGTTTTTT
TRBD1,few,TRBV20-1,TRBJ2-7,CSAWDRGGYEQYF,TGCAGTGCTTGGGACAGGGGGGGATACGAGCAGTACTTC
-,many,TRBV12-3/TRBV12-4,TRBJ2-3,CATQRVLGTQYF,TGTGCCACCCAAAGGGTGCTGGGTACGCAGTATTTT